This is a list of T cell receptor beta chains from one sample in a study of blood T cell repertoires in COVID-19. Measured with immunoSEQ multiplex PCR; TCRdb has only the in-frame clones, and not every one. The data contain around 41,000 clones, 85% of them singletons. The sample taken for sequencing was peripheral blood. The receptor set was obtained from a human donor in a cohort sampled during active COVID-19. CDR3s include the opening cysteine and the closing phenylalanine or tryptophan.

v_gene	j_gene	len	CDR3aa
TRBV13	TRBJ2-3	12	CASSSSTDTQYF
TRBV19	TRBJ1-2	14	CASSIVGTGDGYTF
TRBV7-9	TRBJ1-2	15	CASSETGGAYYGYTF
TRBV6-1	TRBJ1-2	16	CASSEIRDGLRYGYTF
TRBV7-3	TRBJ2-3	13	CASSPDSGDTQYF
TRBV13	TRBJ1-4	17	CASSIKTGSTTNEKLFF
TRBV2	TRBJ2-1	14	CASSPTRGGNEQFF
TRBV5-1	TRBJ2-1	13	CASSLDYHDEQFF
TRBV5-1	TRBJ1-1	14	CASSSTATNTEAFF
TRBV5-1	TRBJ1-1	15	CASSSGTGWDTEAFF
TRBV12-5	TRBJ1-2	13	CASGLGGVQGYTF
TRBV11-2	TRBJ2-5	15	CASSLAGGRQETQYF
TRBV29-1	TRBJ1-4	13	CSGQGATNEKLFF
TRBV7-9	TRBJ1-1	14	CASSSQGMNTEAFF
TRBV18	TRBJ1-3	14	CASSATGVEDTIYF
TRBV10-2	TRBJ1-6	16	CASSLQGPPNNSPLHF
TRBV5-4	TRBJ1-2	13	CASSLAGVNGYTF
TRBV4-1	TRBJ2-2	16	CASSQEGAGLTGELFF
TRBV6-5	TRBJ2-5	14	CASTDRQIGETQYF
TRBV2	TRBJ2-3	15	CASSLGTSGVLPGYF
TRBV3-1/TRBV3-2	TRBJ2-7	16	CASSQGHSGGADEQYF
TRBV9	TRBJ2-2	17	CASSGDRGSFNTGELFF
TRBV7-6	TRBJ2-1	15	CASSLAGGAPNEQFF
TRBV24-1	TRBJ1-2	15	CATSDSKQGYYGYTF
TRBV6-6	TRBJ2-7	14	CASRVSGGSYEQYF
TRBV7-3	TRBJ2-1	16	CASSSGLAGGGSEQFF
TRBV7-9	TRBJ1-1	14	CASSLGKGATEAFF
TRBV27	TRBJ2-1	13	CASTEMQGGEQFF
TRBV10-2	TRBJ1-6	14	CASGRTGYNSPLHF
TRBV7-9	TRBJ2-7	13	CASRPSGNWEQYF
TRBV6-6	TRBJ1-2	15	CASSYSMGANYGYTF
TRBV3-1/TRBV3-2	TRBJ2-3	13	CASSPQQGYTQYF
TRBV19	TRBJ2-7	13	CATGKNSNYEQYF
TRBV7-9	TRBJ1-4	15	CASSPPRTGDEKLFF
TRBV10-1	TRBJ1-1	13	CASSKGANTEAFF
TRBV2	TRBJ2-5	15	CASSQLAGGAGAQYF
TRBV6-1	TRBJ1-4	19	CASSEAPTGGVGTNEKLFF
TRBV5-8	TRBJ2-5	16	CASSSDRGRGIETQYF
TRBV29-1	TRBJ1-2	14	CSVHTGGVSGGYTF
TRBV10-1	TRBJ2-3	16	CASSEISGGRTDTQYF
TRBV6-1	TRBJ2-7	15	CASSEQGGGFYEQYF
TRBV10-1	TRBJ2-7	15	CASSEGYSGLDEQYF
TRBV27	TRBJ1-2	17	CASSLSWGQSFIYGYTF
TRBV9	TRBJ1-1	14	CASSLRQGDTEAFF
TRBV6-1	TRBJ2-7	14	CASSETAGSGEQYF
TRBV7-9	TRBJ2-5	15	CASSFEGRGQETQYF
TRBV10-2	TRBJ1-3	13	CASSLSSGNTIYF
TRBV19	TRBJ2-1	17	CASRGGGAYSSYNEQFF
TRBV15	TRBJ1-1	13	CATSSLRATEAFF
TRBV12-5	TRBJ2-1	14	CASGLGTATVEQFF
TRBV25-1	TRBJ1-6	15	CASSLGHTYNSPLHF
TRBV19	TRBJ2-5	13	CASRPRVGETQYF
TRBV19	TRBJ2-3	15	CASTAMSGVTDTQYF
TRBV18	TRBJ1-1	13	CASSPGMNTEAFF
TRBV5-4	TRBJ2-1	16	CASSRGAESSYNEQFF
TRBV4-1	TRBJ2-3	15	CASSQGWTSVDTQYF
TRBV5-1	TRBJ1-2	15	CASSLGRAASYGYTF
TRBV11-2	TRBJ1-6	14	CASQQGNLDSPLHF
TRBV18	TRBJ2-5	15	CASSPPSGGSETQYF